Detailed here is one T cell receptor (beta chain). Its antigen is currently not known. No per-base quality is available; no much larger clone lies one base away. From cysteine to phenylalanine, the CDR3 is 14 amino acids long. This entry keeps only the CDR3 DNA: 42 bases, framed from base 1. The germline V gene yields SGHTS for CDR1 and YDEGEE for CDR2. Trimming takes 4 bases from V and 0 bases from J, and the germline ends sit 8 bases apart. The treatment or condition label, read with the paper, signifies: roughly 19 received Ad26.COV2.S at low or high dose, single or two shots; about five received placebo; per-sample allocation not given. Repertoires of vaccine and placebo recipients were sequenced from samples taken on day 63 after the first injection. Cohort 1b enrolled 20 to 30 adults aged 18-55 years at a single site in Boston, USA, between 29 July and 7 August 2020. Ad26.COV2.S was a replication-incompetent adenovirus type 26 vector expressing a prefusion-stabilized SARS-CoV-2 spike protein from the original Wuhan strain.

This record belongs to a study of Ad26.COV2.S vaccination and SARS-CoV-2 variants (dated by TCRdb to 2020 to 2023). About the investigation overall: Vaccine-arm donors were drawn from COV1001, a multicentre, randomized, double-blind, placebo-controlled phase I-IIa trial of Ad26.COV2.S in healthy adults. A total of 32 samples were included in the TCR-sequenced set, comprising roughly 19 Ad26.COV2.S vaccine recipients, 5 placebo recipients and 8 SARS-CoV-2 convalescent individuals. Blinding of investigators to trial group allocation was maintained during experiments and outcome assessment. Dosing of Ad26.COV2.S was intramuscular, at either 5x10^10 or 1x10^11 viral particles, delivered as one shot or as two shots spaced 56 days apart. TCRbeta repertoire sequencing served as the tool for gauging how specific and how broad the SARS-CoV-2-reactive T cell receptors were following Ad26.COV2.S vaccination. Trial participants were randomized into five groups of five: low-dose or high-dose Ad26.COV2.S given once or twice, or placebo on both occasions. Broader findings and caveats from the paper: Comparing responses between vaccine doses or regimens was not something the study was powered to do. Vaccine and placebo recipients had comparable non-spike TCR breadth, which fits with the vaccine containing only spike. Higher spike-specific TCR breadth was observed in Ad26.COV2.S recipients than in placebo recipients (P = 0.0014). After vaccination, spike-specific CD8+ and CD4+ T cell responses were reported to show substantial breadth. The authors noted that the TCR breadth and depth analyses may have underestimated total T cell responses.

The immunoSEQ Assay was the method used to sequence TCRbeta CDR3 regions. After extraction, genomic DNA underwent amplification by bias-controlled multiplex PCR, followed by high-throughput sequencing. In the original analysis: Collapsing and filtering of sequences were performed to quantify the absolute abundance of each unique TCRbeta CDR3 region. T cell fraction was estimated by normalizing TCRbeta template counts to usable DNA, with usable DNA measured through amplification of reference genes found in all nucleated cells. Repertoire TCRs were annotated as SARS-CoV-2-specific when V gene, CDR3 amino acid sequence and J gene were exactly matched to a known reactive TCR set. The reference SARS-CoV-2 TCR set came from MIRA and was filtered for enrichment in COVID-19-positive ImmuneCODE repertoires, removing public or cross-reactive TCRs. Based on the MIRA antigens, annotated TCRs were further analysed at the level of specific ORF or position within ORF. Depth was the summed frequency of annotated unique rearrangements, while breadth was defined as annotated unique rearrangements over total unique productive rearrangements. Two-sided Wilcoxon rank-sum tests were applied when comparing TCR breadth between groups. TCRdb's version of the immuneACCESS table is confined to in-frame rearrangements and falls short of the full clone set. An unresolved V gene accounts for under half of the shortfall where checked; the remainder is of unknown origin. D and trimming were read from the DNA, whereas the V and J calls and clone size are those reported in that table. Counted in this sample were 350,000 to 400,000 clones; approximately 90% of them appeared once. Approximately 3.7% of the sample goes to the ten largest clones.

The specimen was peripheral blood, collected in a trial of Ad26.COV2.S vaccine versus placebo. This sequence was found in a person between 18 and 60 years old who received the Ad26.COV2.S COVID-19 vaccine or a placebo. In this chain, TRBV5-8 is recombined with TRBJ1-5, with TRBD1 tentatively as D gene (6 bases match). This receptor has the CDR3 CASSPGDSNQPQHF. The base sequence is TGTGCCAGCAGCCCAGGGGATAGCAATCAGCCCCAGCATTTT.